These 2 T cell receptor beta chains originate from one sample sequenced in a study of technical replicates of blood from a handful of donors. Generated by immunoSEQ multiplex PCR, the TCRdb table keeps only in-frame clones and is missing some. The data show roughly 70,000 clones, with roughly 93% seen just once and approximately 0.25% held by the top ten. Source material: T cells isolated from PBMCs. The receptors here all came from a human donor in good health.

The J gene is TRBJ2-1, the V gene TRBV4-1; 9 positions agree with TRBD2. CDR1 and CDR2 from the germline V gene are MGHRA and YSYEKL. CDR3 length: 15 amino acids. The trim removed 8 bases at V and 4 bases at J, leaving 9 bases unmatched. CDR3 protein: CASRGLAKRYNEQFF. The CDR3 bases are TGCGCCAGCCGAGGACTAGCGAAGAGGTACAATGAGCAGTTCTTC.

The chain couples TRBV27 to TRBJ2-2; tentative D call: TRBD2 (6 bases). This CDR3 comprises 21 residues. V lost 4 bases to trimming and J lost 2 bases, with 29 bases between them. Germline V CDR1 and CDR2: MNHEY, SMNVEV (reference sequence). The CDR3 here is CASSSVAGLDYTLANTGELFF. DNA of the CDR3: TGTGCCAGCAGTTCCGTCGCGGGACTCGATTATACCCTCGCTAACACCGGGGAGCTGTTTTTT.